Listed below are T cell receptor beta chains from one sample, sequenced in a study of Ad26.COV2.S vaccination and SARS-CoV-2 variants. The method was immunoSEQ multiplex PCR; TCRdb's version includes in-frame clones alone and lacks a portion of them. The data show over 450,000 clones, with 89% seen just once and roughly 1.7% held by the top ten. The starting material was peripheral blood, obtained in a trial of Ad26.COV2.S vaccine versus placebo. The receptors stem from a person between 18 and 59 years old who received the Ad26.COV2.S COVID-19 vaccine or a placebo. CDR3s include the opening cysteine and the closing phenylalanine or tryptophan. A D gene is named only where the DNA matches it firmly. Clone size is stated in some rows and not others, as once, few, many or a class when expanded.

cdr3_aa	cdr3_nt	clone_size	v_call	j_call	d_call
CASSQAVISGTSALRGSYNEQFF	TGTGCCAGCAGCCAAGCGGTTATATCCGGGACTAGCGCATTAAGGGGCTCCTACAATGAGCAGTTCTTC	-	TRBV3-1/TRBV3-2	TRBJ2-1	TRBD2
CASSEGQGNWETQYF	TGTGCCAGCTCAGAGGGACAGGGAAACTGGGAGACCCAGTACTTC	-	TRBV18	TRBJ2-5	TRBD1
CASRPAWTTANTGELFF	TGTGCCAGTAGGCCCGCGTGGACAACCGCGAACACCGGGGAGCTGTTTTTT	-	TRBV19	TRBJ2-2	-
CASSNLASAFNAQYF	TGTGCCAGCAGTAATCTAGCGTCGGCGTTTAACGCCCAGTACTTC	-	TRBV6-5	TRBJ2-5	-
CASSQSGTGEWNYGYTF	TGTGCCAGCAGCCAATCCGGGACAGGGGAGTGGAACTATGGCTACACCTTC	-	TRBV3-1/TRBV3-2	TRBJ1-2	TRBD1
CASSDTGAAFF	TGTGCCAGCAGTGATACAGGGGCGGCTTTCTTT	-	TRBV2	TRBJ1-1	TRBD1
CASTPVVINYNEQFF	TGTGCCAGCACCCCCGTGGTCATTAACTACAATGAGCAGTTCTTC	-	TRBV7-9	TRBJ2-1	-
CASSLSQGTNEKLFF	TGTGCCAGCAGTTTATCACAGGGAACTAATGAAAAACTGTTTTTT	-	TRBV28	TRBJ1-4	-
CASSLVGQGKNTEAFF	TGTGCCAGCAGCTTAGTGGGGCAGGGGAAGAACACTGAAGCTTTCTTT	-	TRBV13	TRBJ1-1	-
CASSLEPGTSGRGSEQYF	TGTGCCAGCAGCTTAGAGCCCGGGACTAGCGGGAGGGGGTCGGAGCAGTACTTC	-	TRBV7-6	TRBJ2-7	TRBD2
CASSQDGRGPQHF	TGTGCCAGCAGCCAAGATGGAAGGGGACCCCAGCATTTT	-	TRBV3-1/TRBV3-2	TRBJ1-5	-
CASSLVQGAGYTF	TGTGCCAGCAGCTTAGTGCAGGGGGCTGGCTACACCTTC	-	TRBV7-8	TRBJ1-2	TRBD1
CASSTTRNYEQYF	TGTGCCAGCAGTACCACAAGAAACTACGAGCAGTACTTC	-	TRBV27	TRBJ2-7	-
CSASPGYEQYF	TGCAGTGCTTCCCCTGGCTACGAGCAGTACTTC	-	TRBV20-1	TRBJ2-7	-
CASSSRLPLNTEAFF	TGTGCCAGTAGTTCGAGGTTACCTCTGAACACTGAAGCTTTCTTT	-	TRBV19	TRBJ1-1	-
CASSYGGDNQPQHF	TGTGCCAGCAGTTACGGGGGAGACAATCAGCCCCAGCATTTT	-	TRBV6-5	TRBJ1-5	-
CASSLGAQTGSYEQYF	TGTGCCAGCAGCTTAGGGGCCCAGACAGGGTCCTACGAGCAGTACTTC	-	TRBV9	TRBJ2-7	TRBD1
CASSWEASTDTQYF	TGTGCCAGCAGTTGGGAGGCTAGCACAGATACGCAGTATTTT	-	TRBV7-9	TRBJ2-3	-
CASSSAWAGIVDTEAFF	TGTGCCAGCAGCTCGGCTTGGGCAGGGATAGTCGACACTGAAGCTTTCTTT	-	TRBV7-2	TRBJ1-1	-
CASTAGGSGELFF	TGTGCCAGCACCGCTGGGGGCTCCGGGGAGCTGTTTTTT	-	TRBV9	TRBJ2-2	-
CAWTSTEKAEAFF	TGTGCCTGGACCTCAACGGAAAAAGCTGAAGCTTTCTTT	-	TRBV30	TRBJ1-1	-
CASSLDRAYEQYF	TGCGCCAGCAGCTTGGATAGGGCCTACGAGCAGTACTTC	-	TRBV5-1	TRBJ2-7	-
CASSLVASDSGNTIYF	TGTGCCAGCAGCTTAGTGGCCAGCGACTCTGGAAACACCATATATTTT	-	TRBV7-6	TRBJ1-3	-
CASSPLPVREQYF	TGTGCCAGCTCACCACTCCCGGTTAGAGAGCAGTACTTC	few	TRBV18	TRBJ2-7	-
CASSYSARDYGYTF	TGTGCCAGCAGTTACTCGGCAAGAGACTATGGCTACACCTTC	-	TRBV6-2/TRBV6-3	TRBJ1-2	-
CASSDRGANEKLFF	TGTGCCAGCAGCGACAGGGGGGCTAATGAAAAACTGTTTTTT	few	TRBV2	TRBJ1-4	TRBD1
CASFLVVTNEQFF	TGTGCCAGCTTCCTGGTGGTTACCAATGAGCAGTTCTTC	-	TRBV18	TRBJ2-1	-
CASSYSAGNQPQHF	TGTGCCAGCAGTTACTCGGCAGGCAATCAGCCCCAGCATTTT	few	TRBV6-5	TRBJ1-5	-
CASGGIGNTEAFF	TGTGCCAGCGGGGGGATCGGGAACACTGAAGCTTTCTTT	-	TRBV25-1	TRBJ1-1	-
CASSLGLASGRGAYNEQFF	TGCGCCAGCAGCTTGGGGCTGGCTAGCGGGAGGGGGGCCTACAATGAGCAGTTCTTC	-	TRBV5-1	TRBJ2-1	TRBD2
CASSYSPGGRTTEAFF	TGTGCCAGCAGTTACTCGCCGGGAGGGAGGACCACTGAAGCTTTCTTT	once	TRBV6-5	TRBJ1-1	-
CASTLDRRASINGYTF	TGTGCCAGTACCCTGGACAGGAGGGCGTCGATAAATGGCTACACCTTC	-	TRBV19	TRBJ1-2	TRBD1
CASSTSRGQTEAFF	TGTGCCAGCAGTACCAGCAGGGGGCAAACTGAAGCTTTCTTT	-	TRBV6-5	TRBJ1-1	TRBD1
CASSERPSYNEQFF	TGTGCCAGTAGCGAGCGGCCCTCCTACAATGAGCAGTTCTTC	-	TRBV27	TRBJ2-1	-
CASSSSGGAFHEQFF	TGTGCCAGCAGTTCTAGCGGGGGGGCCTTCCATGAGCAGTTCTTC	-	TRBV27	TRBJ2-1	TRBD2
CASSAGPSYGYTF	TGTGCCAGCTCGGCAGGACCTAGCTATGGCTACACCTTC	few	TRBV6-5	TRBJ1-2	-
CASSQETGNYGYTF	TGCGCCAGCAGCCAAGAGACAGGAAACTATGGCTACACCTTC	-	TRBV4-3	TRBJ1-2	-
CSVATDASDGYTF	TGCAGCGTTGCGACCGACGCATCCGATGGCTACACCTTC	once	TRBV29-1	TRBJ1-2	-
CASSVAGSGGVADTQYF	TGTGCCAGCTCGGTAGCGGGTAGCGGGGGCGTCGCGGATACGCAGTATTTT	-	TRBV11-3	TRBJ2-3	TRBD2
CAWSAQGKFREQGVTDTQYF	TGTGCCTGGAGTGCCCAAGGAAAGTTTAGGGAGCAGGGGGTAACAGATACGCAGTATTTT	-	TRBV30	TRBJ2-3	TRBD1
CASSFLGGGQPQHF	TGTGCCAGCAGTTTTCTGGGGGGCGGTCAGCCCCAGCATTTT	-	TRBV27	TRBJ1-5	-
CASSPAPDRDRYNEKLFF	TGTGCCAGCAGTCCCGCACCGGACAGGGACAGATATAATGAAAAACTGTTTTTT	few	TRBV7-9	TRBJ1-4	TRBD1